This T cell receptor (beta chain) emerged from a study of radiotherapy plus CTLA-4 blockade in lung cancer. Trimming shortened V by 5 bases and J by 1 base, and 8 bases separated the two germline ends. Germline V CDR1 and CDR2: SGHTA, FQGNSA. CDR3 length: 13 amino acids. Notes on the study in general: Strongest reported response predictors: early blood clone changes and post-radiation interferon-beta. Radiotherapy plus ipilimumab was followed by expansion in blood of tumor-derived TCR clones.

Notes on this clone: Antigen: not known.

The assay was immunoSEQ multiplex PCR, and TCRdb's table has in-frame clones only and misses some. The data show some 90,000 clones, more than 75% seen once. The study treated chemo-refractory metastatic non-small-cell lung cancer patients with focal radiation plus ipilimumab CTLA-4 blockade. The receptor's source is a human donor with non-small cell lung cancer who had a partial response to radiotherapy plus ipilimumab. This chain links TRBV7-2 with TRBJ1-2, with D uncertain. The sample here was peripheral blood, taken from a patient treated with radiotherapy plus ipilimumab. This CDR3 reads CASSPGHNYGYTF. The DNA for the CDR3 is TGTGCCAGCAGCCCGGGTCATAACTATGGCTACACCTTC.